One sample yielded the 15 T cell receptor beta chains listed below, sequenced in a study of T cell responses to AZD1222 COVID-19 vaccine. This table comes from immunoSEQ multiplex PCR, and its TCRdb copy is limited to in-frame clones, with some not included. The sample yields about 110,000 clones, around 93% seen once. This specimen consisted of peripheral blood, obtained 28 days after the second AZD1222 dose. The receptor set was obtained from an adult who received the AZD1222 COVID-19 vaccine.

The rearrangement uses TRBV6-1 and TRBJ1-5, with D unclear. CDR1 is MNHNS and CDR2 is SASEGT in the germline V gene. The V end was cut by 1 base, the J end by 3 bases, with 10 bases between. The CDR3 sequence is 15 residues long. Here the CDR3 reads CASSEGPFPNQPQHF. The CDR3, as DNA: TGTGCCAGCAGTGAAGGCCCTTTCCCCAATCAGCCCCAGCATTTT.

This clone occurred once. The DNA of the CDR3 is TGTGCCAGCAGCCAAACTAGCGGGGGGGCCATGGAGACCCAGTACTTC. Its protein product is CASSQTSGGAMETQYF. J is TRBJ2-5 and V is TRBV4-2, with 13 bases lining up with TRBD2. The CDR3 spans 16 residues. Germline V gives CDR1 LGHNA, CDR2 YNFKEQ. V lost 2 bases to trimming and J lost 5 bases; unmatched junction nucleotides: 5.

J is TRBJ2-7 and V is TRBV24-1, with D unresolved. Per germline, CDR1 KGHDR and CDR2 SFDVKD. This CDR3 contains 14 residues. Trimming left V 5 bases short and J 2 bases short, with 12 bases between. This CDR3 reads CATSALDGTYEQYF. The DNA for the CDR3 is TGTGCCACCAGTGCCTTGGACGGAACCTACGAGCAGTACTTC.

The gene calls are TRBV25-1 and TRBJ1-1, with TRBD1 as a possible D gene (6 bases). Per the germline V gene, CDR1 is MGHDK and CDR2 is SYGVNS. The CDR3 runs to 16 residues. V gave up 1 base and J gave up 4 bases, with 16 bases separating them. CDR3 residues: CASSEFRGWGPTEAFF. The DNA of the CDR3 is TGTGCCAGCAGTGAATTTCGAGGTTGGGGGCCCACTGAAGCTTTCTTT.

The V call is TRBV7-8, the J call TRBJ1-6, with no clear D. The CDR3 covers 15 residues. Deletions cut 5 bases from V and 6 bases from J, with 14 bases between. CDR1 and CDR2 (germline): SGHVS, FQNEAQ. The CDR3 sequence is CASSGLTLPNSPLHF. The CDR3 DNA follows: TGTGCCAGCAGCGGACTGACGCTACCTAATTCACCCCTCCACTTT. The entire variable domain, with the rest obtained from reference TRBV7-8 and TRBJ1-6, is as follows: GAGVSQSPRYKVAKRGQDVALRCDPISGHVSLFWYQQALGQGPEFLTYFQNEAQLDKSGLPSDRFFAERPEGSVSTLKIQRTQQEDSAVYLCASSGLTLPNSPLHFGNGTRLTVT.

The chain links TRBV19 to TRBJ1-2; 7 bases align to TRBD1. Per germline, CDR1 LNHDA and CDR2 SQIVND (reference sequence). The CDR3 extends over 17 amino acids. V was pared by 3 bases and J by 2 bases, with 12 bases of the junction left unmatched. DNA for the CDR3: TGTGCCAGTAGTATCTCACAACCCAACAGGGGCAACTATGGCTACACCTTC. This sequence encodes CASSISQPNRGNYGYTF.

Here the CDR3 DNA reads TGCGCCAGCAGCTTGGAAGGGGGGTCCCCCAGGGAACTGTTTTTT. Translation: CASSLEGGSPRELFF. The V call is TRBV5-1, the J call TRBJ1-4, with D possibly being TRBD1 (6 bases). The V gene's germline CDR1 is SGHRS and CDR2 YFSETQ. V gave up 0 bases and J gave up 12 bases, with 18 bases separating them. This CDR3 region has 15 residues.

The chain recombines TRBV15 with TRBJ1-5; D not resolved. Germline CDR1 LNHNV, CDR2 YYDKDF (reference sequence). V was shortened by 1 base and J by 3 bases, with 7 bases between the two germline ends. The CDR3 consists of 14 residues. The CDR3, as DNA: TGTGCCACCAGCAGAGCGGGGTCCAATCAGCCCCAGCATTTT. It is translated as CATSRAGSNQPQHF.

This clone was seen just once. CDR3 sequence: CASSIDRDVAGYTF. The CDR3 region has the DNA TGTGCCAGTAGTATAGACAGGGATGTGGCTGGCTACACCTTC. V usage is TRBV19 and J usage is TRBJ1-2, with D possibly TRBD1 on 5 matching bases. From germline, CDR1 is LNHDA and CDR2 SQIVND (reference sequence). The CDR3 runs 14 residues. Trimming left V 0 bases short and J 7 bases short, with 12 bases between. The whole variable domain, remainder taken from reference TRBV19 and TRBJ1-2, is DGGITQSPKYLFRKEGQNVTLSCEQNLNHDAMYWYRQDPGQGLRLIYYSQIVNDFQKGDIAEGYSVSREKKESFPLTVTSAQKNPTAFYLCASSIDRDVAGYTFGSGTRLTVV.

The genes are TRBV6-5 and TRBJ1-4; D might be TRBD1 (6 bases). Germline V gene data show CDR1 as MNHEY and CDR2 as SVGAGI. The CDR3 runs 16 residues. V lost 2 bases, J lost 0 bases, and 10 bases lay in between. In nucleotides, the CDR3 is TGTGCCAGCAGTTACACCAGGGGTGCAACTAATGAAAAACTGTTTTTT. Protein: CASSYTRGATNEKLFF.

The chain couples TRBV2 to TRBJ1-2, with a weak D call TRBD1 (6 bases). This CDR3 has 14 amino acids. With 5 bases removed from V and 4 bases from J, the gap between germline ends came to 14 bases. In germline, CDR1 is SNHLY, CDR2 FYNNEI. CDR3 nucleotide sequence: TGTGCCAGCAGTCCAGAACAGGGAGTCTATGGCTACACCTTC. Amino acid sequence: CASSPEQGVYGYTF.

Points on this clone: Mismatch with germline at one junction end may stem from a read error. The chain recombines TRBV2 with TRBJ1-5; D perhaps matches TRBD1 (6 bases). The CDR3 extends over 16 amino acids. Germline V gives CDR1 SNHLY, CDR2 FYNNEI. For the CDR3, the DNA is TGTGCCAGCAGCGAAGGTACAGGGTTTGCCGTAGGGCCCCAGCATTTT. Translated: CASSEGTGFAVGPQHF.

V usage is TRBV18 and J usage is TRBJ2-3; TRBD2 matches 15 bases. Germline trimming cut 5 bases from V and 3 bases from J; bases unmatched to any gene: 6. The CDR3 has 17 residues. Germline V gene sequence: CDR1 KGHSH, CDR2 LQKENI. The CDR3 nucleotides are TGTGCCAGCTCATTCCAAGGGACTAGCGGGAGGACAGATACGCAGTATTTT. Its protein is CASSFQGTSGRTDTQYF.

CDR3 loop: CASSYSFARAGNTIYF. In DNA form, the CDR3 reads TGTGCCAGCAGTTACTCGTTTGCAAGGGCAGGAAACACCATATATTTT. The chain has TRBV6-5 and TRBJ1-3, with D uncertain. The V gene's germline CDR1 is MNHEY and CDR2 SVGAGI. Trimming removed 0 bases at V and 4 bases at J, with 13 bases between. The length of the CDR3 is 16 residues.

J is TRBJ2-7 and V is TRBV5-1, with D perhaps matching TRBD1 (6 bases). The CDR3 is 14 amino acids. Germline values: CDR1 SGHRS, CDR2 YFSETQ. Trimming left V 4 bases short and J 1 base short, with 12 bases between. The CDR3 nucleotides are TGCGCCAGCAGCAGAGGAGGACAGTCCTACGAGCAGTACTTC. Its protein is CASSRGGQSYEQYF.